These 24 T cell receptor beta chains originate from one sample sequenced in a study of T cell changes during pregnancy in multiple sclerosis. Data came from immunoSEQ multiplex PCR; TCRdb stores just in-frame clones and leaves some out. The sample holds 91,000 or so clones, almost 95% seen once. The sample was peripheral blood, taken after pregnancy. Every receptor here comes from a female donor with multiple sclerosis, enrolled in a pregnancy study.

This clone appeared a single time. The chain couples TRBV14 to TRBJ2-2; the D gene is possibly TRBD2 (7 bases). CDR1 and CDR2 (germline): SGHDN, FVKESK. Between the trimmed V and J ends, which lost 4 bases and 7 bases, there was a span of 22 bases. This CDR3 contains 17 residues. The CDR3 DNA sequence: TGTGCCAGCAGCCCCCCCGGTTGGGGGGGGCTCAGCGGGGAGCTGTTTTTT. This sequence encodes CASSPPGWGGLSGELFF. Looking up the rest from reference TRBV14 and TRBJ2-2 gives the full variable domain: EAGVTQFPSHSVIEKGQTVTLRCDPISGHDNLYWYRRVMGKEIKFLLHFVKESKQDESGMPNNRFLAERTGGTYSTLKVQPAELEDSGVYFCASSPPGWGGLSGELFFGEGSRLTVL.

The chain employs TRBV5-6 and TRBJ2-5; perhaps TRBD1 as D (6 bases). The CDR3 has 13 amino acids. Trimming pared 4 bases from V and 4 bases from J, leaving 11 bases between. Germline V gene lookup returns CDR1 SGHDT and CDR2 YYEEEE. CDR3: CASSPLGGETQYF. In DNA, the CDR3 is TGTGCCAGCAGCCCTCTAGGGGGAGAGACCCAGTACTTC.

The chain employs TRBV5-1 and TRBJ1-4; 8 positions agree with TRBD1. This CDR3 spans 16 amino acids. Germline trimming cut 4 bases from V and 5 bases from J; bases unmatched to any gene: 10. Germline V gives CDR1 SGHRS, CDR2 YFSETQ. CDR3 nucleotide sequence: TGCGCCAGCAGCCGACAGGGGCTCGACTCGAATGAAAAACTGTTTTTT. Amino acids: CASSRQGLDSNEKLFF. Full variable domain (outside the CDR3, taken from reference TRBV5-1 and TRBJ1-4): KAGVTQTPRYLIKTRGQQVTLSCSPISGHRSVSWYQQTPGQGLQFLFEYFSETQRNKGNFPGRFSGRQFSNSRSEMNVSTLELGDSALYLCASSRQGLDSNEKLFFGSGTQLSVL.

This clone showed up just once. The chain joins TRBV4-1 to TRBJ2-1, with 7 bases identical to TRBD2. Trimming at V came to 0 bases and at J to 8 bases, leaving 10 bases not matched to a gene. This CDR3 is built from 16 residues. In germline, CDR1 is MGHRA, CDR2 YSYEKL. DNA of the CDR3: TGCGCCAGCAGCCAAGATCCCCCCAGCGGGGCTTATGAGCAGTTCTTC. This sequence encodes CASSQDPPSGAYEQFF.

This chain connects TRBV29-1 to TRBJ2-7; 10 nucleotides align to TRBD1. With V trimmed by 6 bases and J by 8 bases, 7 bases remained unmatched. Germline assignment: CDR1 SQVTM and CDR2 ANQGSEA. The CDR3 runs 12 residues. The CDR3 DNA follows: TGCAGCGTCCCTGGGACAGGGGTACAGCAGTACTTC. Translating gives CSVPGTGVQQYF.

This chain connects TRBV19 to TRBJ1-5; no definite D call. CDR3 length: 15 amino acids. V lost 7 bases and J lost 8, with 21 bases in between. Germline assignment: CDR1 LNHDA and CDR2 SQIVND (reference sequence). The CDR3 is CASKAAVDGWKPQHF. The CDR3 region has the DNA TGTGCCAGTAAGGCGGCAGTGGATGGGTGGAAGCCCCAGCATTTT.

This clone was counted once. This chain links TRBV7-6 with TRBJ2-5; tentatively, D is TRBD1 (6 bases). The germline V and J ends were trimmed by 5 bases and 6 bases, with 16 bases remaining between them. CDR1 and CDR2 from the germline V gene are SGHVS and FNYEAQ. The CDR3 spans 14 residues. CDR3 sequence (DNA): TGTGCCAGCAGCCCTAGGAACAGGGACCAGACCCAGTACTTC. Its translation: CASSPRNRDQTQYF.

V and J are TRBV7-2 and TRBJ1-1; D call uncertain. The CDR3 spans 14 residues. Between the trimmed V and J ends, which lost 4 bases and 4 bases, there was a span of 13 bases. Germline values: CDR1 SGHTA, CDR2 FQGNSA. The CDR3 sequence: CASSSPSFFTEAFF. DNA of the CDR3: TGTGCCAGCAGCTCCCCTAGTTTTTTCACTGAAGCTTTCTTT.

The V gene is TRBV19, the J gene TRBJ2-2, with D possibly matching TRBD1 (5 bases). V dropped 10 bases and J dropped 0 bases, with 9 bases sitting between them. CDR3 length: 13 amino acids. Germline V CDR1 and CDR2: LNHDA, SQIVND (reference sequence). CDR3 sequence: CATGRANTGELFF. CDR3 DNA: TGTGCCACGGGCAGGGCGAACACCGGGGAGCTGTTTTTT.

V gene TRBV7-6 combines with J gene TRBJ1-1, with D possibly being TRBD1 (6 bases). This CDR3 region has 14 residues. Trimming took 7 bases from V and 3 from J, leaving 15 bases between them. In germline, CDR1 is SGHVS, CDR2 FNYEAQ. CDR3 in amino acids: CASTTGTRDTEAFF. In DNA form, the CDR3 reads TGTGCCAGCACCACCGGGACAAGGGACACTGAAGCTTTCTTT.

CDR3 region: CASRPRGATGKNIQYF. DNA of the CDR3: TGTGCCAGCAGACCCCGGGGGGCGACCGGCAAAAACATTCAGTACTTC. The chain links TRBV7-9 to TRBJ2-4; TRBD2 might be the D (7 bases). From germline, CDR1 is SEHNR and CDR2 FQNEAQ (reference sequence). Trimming took off 6 bases at V and 3 bases at J, with 18 bases between the two ends. The CDR3 has 16 amino acids.

This chain uses TRBV7-6 with TRBJ2-2; tentative D call: TRBD2 (6 bases). The germline V gene encodes CDR1 SGHVS and CDR2 FNYEAQ. The V and J ends lost 5 bases and 4 bases respectively, with 14 bases between them. The CDR3 contains 15 residues. The chain's CDR3 is CASSVRAGATGELFF. The DNA of the CDR3 is TGTGCCAGCAGCGTCCGAGCGGGTGCCACCGGGGAGCTGTTTTTT.

The gene calls are TRBV11-2 and TRBJ1-1; 7 nucleotides align to TRBD1. The CDR3 is made up of 15 amino acids. V was pared by 1 base and J by 1 base, with 3 bases of the junction left unmatched. Germline V gene lookup returns CDR1 SGHAT and CDR2 FQNNGV. The CDR3 DNA sequence: TGTGCCAGCAGCTTAGTAGGGACAGAGAACACTGAAGCTTTCTTT. It codes for CASSLVGTENTEAFF.

The chain carries TRBV10-3 and TRBJ1-4; TRBD1 is a possible D gene (6 bases). Germline loops: CDR1 ENHRY, CDR2 SYGVKD. V lost 6 bases to trimming and J lost 2 bases, with 16 bases between them. The CDR3 extends over 16 amino acids. The CDR3 region is CAISPGAQGTNEKLFF. DNA for the CDR3: TGTGCCATCAGCCCGGGTGCGCAGGGGACTAATGAAAAACTGTTTTTT.

This clone was recorded only once. This sequence joins TRBV19 and TRBJ2-1; the match to TRBD1 covers 10 bases. The germline gives CDR1 LNHDA, CDR2 SQIVND (reference sequence). The CDR3 extends over 15 amino acids. The V gene end was trimmed by 8 bases and the J gene end by 4 bases; junction bases not matched to a gene: 8. CDR3: CASSGTGVYYNEQFF. CDR3 sequence (DNA): TGTGCCAGTTCCGGGACAGGGGTTTATTACAATGAGCAGTTCTTC.

The J gene is TRBJ2-1, the V gene TRBV6-5; 11 bases line up with TRBD2. The CDR3 runs to 15 residues. CDR1 and CDR2 from the germline V gene are MNHEY and SVGAGI. V gave up 0 bases and J gave up 5 bases; unmatched junction bases: 0. The CDR3 loop reads CASSYSGLADNEQFF. The CDR3 DNA reads TGTGCCAGCAGTTACTCGGGACTAGCGGACAATGAGCAGTTCTTC.

V and J are TRBV18 and TRBJ2-5; 8 nucleotides align to TRBD1. Germline-derived CDR1 and CDR2 are KGHSH and LQKENI. Unmatched junction bases numbered 0, after V lost 3 bases and J lost 3 bases. The CDR3 consists of 13 residues. The CDR3 spells CASSPDREETQYF. The DNA for the CDR3 is TGTGCCAGCTCACCGGACAGGGAAGAGACCCAGTACTTC. Together with reference TRBV18 and TRBJ2-5, the CDR3 gives the full variable domain: NAGVMQNPRHLVRRRGQEARLRCSPMKGHSHVYWYRQLPEEGLKFMVYLQKENIIDESGMPKERFSAEFPKEGPSILRIQQVVRGDSAAYFCASSPDREETQYFGPGTRLLVL.

This clone appeared once. The genes are TRBV18 and TRBJ2-7; 7 positions agree with TRBD2. V shed 6 bases, J shed 2 bases, and the junction held 4 bases outside the gene matches. Germline assignment: CDR1 KGHSH and CDR2 LQKENI. This CDR3 has 13 amino acids. The CDR3 here is CASSPGGTYEQYF. CDR3 bases: TGTGCCAGCTCCCCCGGGGGGACCTACGAGCAGTACTTC.

The chain joins TRBV18 to TRBJ1-2; D remains ambiguous. In germline, CDR1 is KGHSH, CDR2 LQKENI. Trimming took 2 bases from V and 9 from J, leaving 13 bases between them. The CDR3 totals 13 residues. The CDR3 sequence: CASSPVPEASYTF. CDR3 in DNA: TGTGCCAGCTCACCAGTCCCGGAGGCGAGCTACACCTTC.

J is TRBJ1-2 and V is TRBV4-2, with TRBD1 matching over 8 bases. The J segment lost 3 bases and the V segment lost 5 bases, leaving 5 bases of the junction unmatched. The CDR3 contains 14 residues. The germline V gene encodes CDR1 LGHNA and CDR2 YNFKEQ. The CDR3 protein is CASSTPGQDYGYTF. CDR3 nucleotides: TGTGCCAGCAGCACACCGGGACAGGACTATGGCTACACCTTC.

The J gene is TRBJ1-5, the V gene TRBV7-9; TRBD1 matches at 9 bases. CDR1 is SEHNR and CDR2 is FQNEAQ in the germline V gene (reference sequence). V lost 5 bases, J lost 5 bases, and 4 bases stayed unmatched. This CDR3 comprises 14 residues. The CDR3 protein is CASSAGTGYQPQHF. In DNA, the CDR3 is TGTGCCAGCAGCGCCGGGACAGGGTATCAGCCCCAGCATTTT.

The chain uses TRBV19 and TRBJ1-2, with a weak D call TRBD1 (5 bases). The V gene lost 1 base and the J gene lost 2 bases, with 8 bases spanning the gap. Germline V gene data show CDR1 as LNHDA and CDR2 as SQIVND (reference sequence). The CDR3 loop spans 14 amino acids. The CDR3 sequence is CASSIVGGNYGYTF. The CDR3 DNA sequence: TGTGCCAGTAGTATAGTGGGGGGAAACTATGGCTACACCTTC.

The chain carries TRBV6-5 and TRBJ2-7; the D gene is possibly TRBD1 (5 bases). This CDR3 has 16 residues. With 0 bases removed from V and 7 bases from J, the gap between germline ends came to 19 bases. Germline V gene lookup returns CDR1 MNHEY and CDR2 SVGAGI. The CDR3 coding sequence is TGTGCCAGCAGTTACTCGTTAGGGGCCCTATTGGGTGAGCAGTACTTC. Residues: CASSYSLGALLGEQYF.

The chain recombines TRBV11-3 with TRBJ2-2; no reliable D call. The CDR3 is made up of 13 amino acids. The ends were cut back, 4 bases at V and 3 bases at J, with 6 bases in the middle. CDR1 and CDR2 (germline): SGHNT, YENEEA. As DNA, the CDR3 is TGTGCCAGCAGCTCACTGGACACCGGGGAGCTGTTTTTT. Its translation is CASSSLDTGELFF.